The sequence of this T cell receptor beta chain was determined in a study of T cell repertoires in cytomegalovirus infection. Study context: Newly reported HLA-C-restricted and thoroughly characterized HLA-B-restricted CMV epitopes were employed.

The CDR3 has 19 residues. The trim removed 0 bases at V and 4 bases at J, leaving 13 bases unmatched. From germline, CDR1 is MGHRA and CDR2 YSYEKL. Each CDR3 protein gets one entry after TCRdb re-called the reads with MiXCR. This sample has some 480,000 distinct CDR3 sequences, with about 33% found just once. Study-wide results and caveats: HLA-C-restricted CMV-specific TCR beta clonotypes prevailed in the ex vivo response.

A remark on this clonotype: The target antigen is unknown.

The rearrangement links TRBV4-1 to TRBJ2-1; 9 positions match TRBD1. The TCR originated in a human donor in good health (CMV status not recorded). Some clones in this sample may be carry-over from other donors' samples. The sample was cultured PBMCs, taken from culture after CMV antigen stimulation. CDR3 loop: CASSQERGGGTGSYNEQFF. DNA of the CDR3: TGCGCCAGCAGCCAAGAAAGGGGGGGCGGGACAGGGTCATACAATGAGCAGTTCTTC.